Shown below are 20 T cell receptor beta chains from a single sample sequenced in a study of CD8 T cells in Susac syndrome. An input of roughly 0.5 to 1 ug of RNA was subjected to reverse transcription using random hexamers. TCRdb used MiXCR to reprocess the immunoSEQ multiplex PCR reads, holding one entry per CDR3 protein. The sample consists of 50,000 to 60,000 distinct CDR3 sequences, roughly 92% of them appearing once. The sequenced material came from CD8+ T cells from PBMCs. The source is a human donor in good health.

The sample holds one count of this clonotype. The V gene is TRBV24-1, the J gene TRBJ2-5, with D perhaps TRBD1 (6 bases). This CDR3 has 15 amino acids. Germline V gene data show CDR1 as KGHDR and CDR2 as SFDVKD. V dropped 4 bases and J dropped 1 base, with 12 bases sitting between them. CDR3: CATSDPGAAQETQYF. DNA for the CDR3: TGTGCCACCAGTGACCCAGGGGCAGCCCAAGAGACCCAGTACTTC.

This chain joins TRBV19 and TRBJ2-1; TRBD1 matches 7 bases. CDR3 length equals 13 residues. Looked up from germline, CDR1 is LNHDA and CDR2 is SQIVND (reference sequence). The trim removed 7 bases at V and 7 bases at J, leaving 7 bases unmatched. DNA for the CDR3: TGTGCCAGTACCGCGACAGGGTGGAATGAGCAGTTCTTC. It is translated as CASTATGWNEQFF.

The gene calls are TRBV9 and TRBJ2-2; 12 nucleotides align to TRBD1. Germline loops: CDR1 SGDLS, CDR2 YYNGEE. Trimming cost V 4 bases and J 6 bases; bases outside gene matches: 4. CDR3 length equals 15 residues. This CDR3 is CASSPWDRGPGELFF. The DNA for the CDR3 is TGTGCCAGCAGCCCCTGGGACAGGGGGCCCGGGGAGCTGTTTTTT.

The CDR3 DNA sequence: TGTGCCAGCAGTGACCCCATATGGGTGCGACGGCGGGACACTGAAGCTTTCTTT. Protein sequence: CASSDPIWVRRRDTEAFF. The chain is built from TRBV6-2 or TRBV6-3 and TRBJ1-1; D uncertain. The CDR3 extends over 18 amino acids. Germline V CDR1 and CDR2: MNHEY, SVGEGT. Trimming took off 5 bases at V and 3 bases at J, with 25 bases between the two ends.

V gene TRBV4-1 combines with J gene TRBJ1-1; D ambiguous. There are 13 residues in the CDR3. V shed 3 bases and J shed 3 bases, with 8 bases lying between them. Germline values: CDR1 MGHRA, CDR2 YSYEKL. CDR3 DNA: TGCGCCAGCAGCCAGATCGGACACACTGAAGCTTTCTTT. Protein sequence: CASSQIGHTEAFF.

This clonotype has only one observation. The J gene is TRBJ2-7, the V gene TRBV27, with D hard to call. The germline CDR1 and CDR2 sequences are MNHEY and SMNVEV (reference sequence). The CDR3 loop spans 14 amino acids. Trimming removed 0 bases from V and 1 base from J, with 7 bases in between. The CDR3 is CASSLSVRSYEQYF. As DNA, the CDR3 is TGTGCCAGCAGTTTATCGGTTCGGTCCTACGAGCAGTACTTC.

The chain has TRBV11-2 and TRBJ2-1, with D hard to call. Per the germline V gene, CDR1 is SGHAT and CDR2 is FQNNGV. V lost 3 bases and J 0 bases, leaving 9 bases between the germline ends. The CDR3 covers 15 residues. The CDR3 region has the DNA TGTGCCAGCAGCTTTGGGCTGCGCTCCTACAATGAGCAGTTCTTC. Residues: CASSFGLRSYNEQFF.

As DNA, the CDR3 is TGTGCTAGTGGGCTGGACAGGGAAAACATTCAGTACTTC. Translation: CASGLDRENIQYF. V and J are TRBV12-5 and TRBJ2-4; 8 bases are shared with TRBD1. CDR1 is LGHNT and CDR2 is FRNRAP in the germline V gene. The CDR3 runs to 13 residues. V was pared by 6 bases and J by 5 bases, with 3 bases of the junction left unmatched.

The chain uses TRBV6-1 and TRBJ1-5, with D unresolved. This CDR3 region has 13 residues. The germline V and J ends were trimmed by 5 bases and 8 bases, with 13 bases remaining between them. Germline-derived CDR1 and CDR2 are MNHNS and SASEGT. The CDR3 is CASSPRPYEPQHF. As DNA, the CDR3 is TGTGCCAGCAGTCCTCGGCCGTATGAGCCCCAGCATTTT.

The genes are TRBV12-3 or TRBV12-4 and TRBJ2-5, with TRBD1 identical over 11 bases. CDR3 length equals 14 residues. V was pared by 6 bases and J by 5 bases, with 5 bases of the junction left unmatched. The CDR3 nucleotides are TGTGCCAGCAGAGCCGGGACAGGGGGTGAGACCCAGTACTTC. Translated, it gives CASRAGTGGETQYF.

This clonotype has just one count. The genes are TRBV7-2 and TRBJ2-1; 9 bases are a match to TRBD1. Trimming at V came to 1 base and at J to 8 bases, leaving 12 bases not matched to a gene. CDR1 SGHTA and CDR2 FQGNSA come from the germline V gene. This CDR3 spans 17 amino acids. The chain's CDR3 is CASSLEGPGQGSYEQFF. CDR3 nucleotides: TGTGCCAGCAGCTTAGAAGGACCAGGACAGGGGTCCTATGAGCAGTTCTTC.

This rearrangement joins TRBV19 to TRBJ1-2; D uncertain. Trimming pared 8 bases from V and 8 bases from J, leaving 9 bases between. Germline V gene sequence: CDR1 LNHDA, CDR2 SQIVND (reference sequence). CDR3 length equals 10 residues. The CDR3 DNA is TGTGCCAGTCGGTCGGACGGCTACACCTTC. Its protein is CASRSDGYTF.

The V gene is TRBV7-2, the J gene TRBJ1-6; TRBD1 matches 7 bases. This CDR3 is 16 amino acids long. Germline V gives CDR1 SGHTA, CDR2 FQGNSA. The ends lost 4 bases at V and 6 bases at J; junction bases unmatched: 9. The CDR3 DNA follows: TGTGCCAGCAGCTCCCACCGGGACAGTGTTAATTCACCCCTCCACTTT. Its translation is CASSSHRDSVNSPLHF.

The chain is built from TRBV5-1 and TRBJ2-7, with D perhaps TRBD1 (5 bases). V was trimmed by 3 bases and J by 7 bases, leaving 11 bases between them. CDR1 and CDR2 from the germline V gene are SGHRS and YFSETQ. This CDR3 has 12 amino acids. Here the CDR3 DNA reads TGCGCCAGCAGCTCTGGACACCCGGAGCAGTACTTC. It encodes CASSSGHPEQYF.

V is TRBV27 and J is TRBJ1-1, with D hard to call. The CDR3 consists of 15 residues. The germline gives CDR1 MNHEY, CDR2 SMNVEV (reference sequence). The V end lost 5 bases, the J end lost 1 base, and 14 bases lay between the germline ends. CDR3 in amino acids: CASSPLAWANTEAFF. The CDR3 DNA reads TGTGCCAGCAGTCCACTTGCGTGGGCGAACACTGAAGCTTTCTTT.

The chain recombines TRBV6-1 with TRBJ1-5; D perhaps matches TRBD1 (5 bases). This CDR3 region has 13 residues. From germline, CDR1 is MNHNS and CDR2 SASEGT. V was pared by 7 bases and J by 6 bases, with 13 bases between. This CDR3 is CASKPGISQPQHF. The CDR3 region has the DNA TGTGCCAGCAAGCCAGGGATCAGTCAGCCCCAGCATTTT.

The gene calls are TRBV19 and TRBJ2-2; TRBD2 matches at 10 bases. The V gene's germline CDR1 is LNHDA and CDR2 SQIVND (reference sequence). V lost 5 bases to trimming and J lost 1 base; unmatched junction nucleotides: 1. This CDR3 comprises 15 residues. CDR3 sequence: CASSPSGGNTGELFF. CDR3 coding DNA: TGTGCCAGTAGTCCTAGCGGGGGGAACACCGGGGAGCTGTTTTTT.

The J gene is TRBJ2-5, the V gene TRBV4-2, with D tentatively TRBD1 or TRBD2 (5 bases each). The CDR3 consists of 14 residues. CDR1 and CDR2 from the germline V gene are LGHNA and YNFKEQ. V was cut by 1 base and J by 4 bases, with 10 bases left in between. The CDR3 region is CASSQAGTLETQYF. The CDR3 nucleotides read TGTGCCAGCAGCCAAGCCGGGACCCTAGAGACCCAGTACTTC.

The genes are TRBV5-1 and TRBJ1-2; 7 bases align to TRBD1. The CDR3 length is 13 residues. Per the germline V gene, CDR1 is SGHRS and CDR2 is YFSETQ. Trimming cost V 7 bases and J 3 bases; bases outside gene matches: 6. CDR3 sequence reads: CASSEDRDYGYTF. The CDR3, as DNA: TGCGCCAGCTCCGAAGACAGGGACTATGGCTACACCTTC.

The genes are TRBV6-2 or TRBV6-3 and TRBJ2-2; D ambiguous. The CDR3 contains 13 residues. Germline V gene lookup returns CDR1 MNHEY and CDR2 SVGEGT. V was pared by 7 bases and J by 4 bases, with 10 bases between. The CDR3 sequence is CASTTGGTGELFF. DNA of the CDR3: TGTGCCAGCACCACCGGTGGCACCGGGGAGCTGTTTTTT.